The next 8 T cell receptor beta chains were all read from a single sample in a study of T cells expressing NK-cell markers. TCRdb reanalyzed the 5' RACE reads, giving one entry per CDR3 protein sequence and no DNA. The sample has about 390,000 distinct CDR3 sequences, and its top ten clones hold around 10%. Sequencing input: blood T cells: a sorted CD56 or NKG2C T cell subset, CD4+ or CD8+ T cells, or bulk PBMC T cells (not recorded which). Source of these receptors: a woman between 50 and 59 years old in good health.

The chain combines TRBV12-3 or TRBV12-4 with TRBJ2-2. The CDR3 consists of 14 residues. CDR3: CASSFVANTGELFF.

The V call is TRBV29-1, the J call TRBJ1-1; checking the TCRdb D call of TRBD1 is not possible without DNA. CDR3 length equals 13 residues. Germline CDR1 and CDR2: SQVTM and ANQGSEA. CDR3 sequence reads: CSVPGQGVSEAFF.

The chain employs TRBV12-3 or TRBV12-4 and TRBJ2-1; TCRdb's D call, TRBD1, is unchecked because there is no DNA. The CDR3 spans 14 residues. Here the CDR3 reads CASSLRGTYNEQFF.

This chain connects TRBV7-8 to TRBJ2-7; as DNA is missing, the TRBD1 call by TCRdb cannot be tested. Germline CDR1 and CDR2: SGHVS and FQNEAQ. This CDR3 is built from 14 residues. The CDR3: CASSFVTGGYEQYF.

The rearrangement links TRBV12-3 or TRBV12-4 to TRBJ2-3. The CDR3 is 14 amino acids. The CDR3: CASSLAGEVDTQYF.

This chain connects TRBV9 to TRBJ2-7. This CDR3 is built from 14 residues. The V gene's germline CDR1 is SGDLS and CDR2 YYNGEE. The CDR3: CASSGLDGSYEQYF. Looking up the rest from reference TRBV9 and TRBJ2-7 gives the full variable domain: DSGVTQTPKHLITATGQRVTLRCSPRSGDLSVYWYQQSLDQGLQFLIQYYNGEERAKGNILERFSAQQFPDLHSELNLSSLELGDSALYFCASSGLDGSYEQYFGPGTRLTVT.

This chain joins TRBV7-9 and TRBJ1-5; with no DNA, the TCRdb D assignment of TRBD1 cannot be verified. Germline V CDR1 and CDR2: SEHNR, FQNEAQ (reference sequence). The length of the CDR3 is 15 residues. CDR3 sequence reads: CASSLRGDSNQPQHF.

This chain joins TRBV6-5 and TRBJ2-7; without DNA, the TCRdb call of TRBD1 cannot be checked. Germline lookup yields CDR1 MNHEY and CDR2 SVGAGI. The CDR3 contains 12 residues. This CDR3 reads CASSETGGEQYF.